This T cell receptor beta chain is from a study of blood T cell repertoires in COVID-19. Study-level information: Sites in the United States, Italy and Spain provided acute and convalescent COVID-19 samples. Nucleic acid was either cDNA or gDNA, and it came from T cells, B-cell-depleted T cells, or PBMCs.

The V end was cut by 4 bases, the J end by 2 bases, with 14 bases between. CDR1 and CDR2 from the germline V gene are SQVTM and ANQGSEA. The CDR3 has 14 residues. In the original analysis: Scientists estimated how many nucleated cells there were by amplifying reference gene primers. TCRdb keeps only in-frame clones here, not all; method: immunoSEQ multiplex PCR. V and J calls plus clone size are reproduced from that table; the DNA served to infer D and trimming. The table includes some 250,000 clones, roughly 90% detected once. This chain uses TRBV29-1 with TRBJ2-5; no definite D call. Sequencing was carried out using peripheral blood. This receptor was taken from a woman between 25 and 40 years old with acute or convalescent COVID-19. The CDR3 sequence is CSVAPDWRQETQYF. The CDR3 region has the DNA TGCAGCGTTGCCCCTGACTGGCGGCAAGAGACCCAGTACTTC.